This T cell receptor (beta chain) was profiled in a study of human T cells and chemical hapten exposure. Sample time point: pre-sensitization, week 0. Documented treatment: therapeutic diphenylcyclopropenone sensitization with weekly scalp DPC. This CDR3 is 13 amino acids long. Trimming left V 2 bases short and J 3 bases short, with 4 bases between. Germline CDR1 and CDR2: MDHEN and SYDVKM. TCRdb independently ran MiXCR on the RACE reads; one entry per CDR3 protein. The sample includes about 70,000 distinct CDR3 sequences, about a tenth of them seen just once. Sequences were derived from whole blood, sampled in connection with sensitization to the hapten diphenylcyclopropenone (DPC). The source of this sequence is a woman in her forties or fifties with alopecia areata. Some clones in this sample may be carry-over from other donors' samples. The chain has TRBV28 and TRBJ2-2; D is ambiguous. The CDR3 loop reads CASSLMDTGELFF. The DNA for the CDR3 is TGTGCCAGCAGTTTAATGGACACCGGGGAGCTGTTTTTT.